One sample yielded the 4 T cell receptor beta chains listed below, sequenced in a study of CD8 T cells in Susac syndrome. RNA in amounts of roughly 0.5 to 1 ug was reverse transcribed with random hexamers. TCRdb independently ran MiXCR on the immunoSEQ multiplex PCR reads; one entry per CDR3 protein. The data hold under 300,000 distinct CDR3 sequences, with roughly 95% observed a single time. The specimen sequenced was CD4+ T cells from PBMCs. The receptor source for this set is a human donor with Susac syndrome.

This clonotype was picked up one time. The chain links TRBV29-1 to TRBJ2-7, with 10 bases aligning to TRBD2. The CDR3 contains 15 residues. Germline V gene sequence: CDR1 SQVTM, CDR2 ANQGSEA. Losses at the gene ends were 5 bases for V and 4 bases for J; bases not matched to a gene: 11. Written as DNA, the CDR3 is TGCAGCGTTATTTCTAGCGGGAGAAAGTTGTACGAGCAGTACTTC. This translates into CSVISSGRKLYEQYF.

The chain employs TRBV2 and TRBJ2-1, with a tentative D call TRBD2 (5 bases). Trimming took off 8 bases at V and 3 bases at J, with 14 bases between the two ends. Per germline, CDR1 SNHLY and CDR2 FYNNEI. This CDR3 region has 14 residues. In nucleotides, the CDR3 is TGTGCCAGCCCTATTAGTGGGAGCTACAATGAGCAGTTCTTC. Its protein product is CASPISGSYNEQFF.

V usage is TRBV29-1 and J usage is TRBJ2-7; D is unclear. Germline V CDR1 and CDR2: SQVTM, ANQGSEA. The CDR3 is 15 residues long. The V and J ends lost 0 bases and 3 bases respectively, with 15 bases between them. The CDR3: CSVEDAPGPYYEQYF. The CDR3 DNA is TGCAGCGTTGAAGATGCCCCCGGGCCTTACTACGAGCAGTACTTC.

The chain links TRBV3-1 to TRBJ1-2; D remains ambiguous. This CDR3 region has 12 residues. Germline-derived CDR1 and CDR2 are LGHDT and YNNKEL (reference sequence). V lost 0 bases and J 8 bases, leaving 7 bases between the germline ends. The chain's CDR3 is CASSQEWQGYTF. CDR3 coding DNA: TGTGCCAGCAGCCAAGAGTGGCAGGGCTACACCTTC.